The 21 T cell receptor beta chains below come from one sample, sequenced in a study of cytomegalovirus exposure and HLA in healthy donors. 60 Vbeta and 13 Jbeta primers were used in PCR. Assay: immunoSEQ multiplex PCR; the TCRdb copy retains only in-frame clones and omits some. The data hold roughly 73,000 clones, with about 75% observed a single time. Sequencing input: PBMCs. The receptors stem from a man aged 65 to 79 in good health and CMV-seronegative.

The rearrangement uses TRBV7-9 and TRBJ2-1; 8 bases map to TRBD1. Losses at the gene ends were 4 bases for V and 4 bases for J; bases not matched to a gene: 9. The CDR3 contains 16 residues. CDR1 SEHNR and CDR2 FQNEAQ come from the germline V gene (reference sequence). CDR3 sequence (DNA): TGTGCCAGCAGCTCGACAGGGGATTGGCCTTACAATGAGCAGTTCTTC. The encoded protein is CASSSTGDWPYNEQFF.

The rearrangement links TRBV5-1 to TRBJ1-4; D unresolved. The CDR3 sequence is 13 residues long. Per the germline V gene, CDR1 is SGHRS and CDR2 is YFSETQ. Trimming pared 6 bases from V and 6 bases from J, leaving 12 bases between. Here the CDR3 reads CASTTGNDEKLFF. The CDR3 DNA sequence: TGCGCCAGCACGACTGGAAATGATGAAAAACTGTTTTTT. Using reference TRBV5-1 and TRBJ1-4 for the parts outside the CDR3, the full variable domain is KAGVTQTPRYLIKTRGQQVTLSCSPISGHRSVSWYQQTPGQGLQFLFEYFSETQRNKGNFPGRFSGRQFSNSRSEMNVSTLELGDSALYLCASTTGNDEKLFFGSGTQLSVL.

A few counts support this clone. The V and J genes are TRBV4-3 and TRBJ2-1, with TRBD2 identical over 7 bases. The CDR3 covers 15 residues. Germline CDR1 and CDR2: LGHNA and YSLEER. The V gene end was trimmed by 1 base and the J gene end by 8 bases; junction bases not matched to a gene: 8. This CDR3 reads CASSQAAVGRDEQFF. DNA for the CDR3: TGCGCCAGCAGCCAAGCGGCGGTAGGGAGGGATGAGCAGTTCTTC.

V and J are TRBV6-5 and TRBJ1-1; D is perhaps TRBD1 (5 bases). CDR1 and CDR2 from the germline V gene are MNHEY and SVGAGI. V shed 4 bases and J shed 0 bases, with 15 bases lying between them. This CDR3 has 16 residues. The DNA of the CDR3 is TGTGCCAGCAGTTGGGAGGGGCCCCCCATGAACACTGAAGCTTTCTTT. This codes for CASSWEGPPMNTEAFF.

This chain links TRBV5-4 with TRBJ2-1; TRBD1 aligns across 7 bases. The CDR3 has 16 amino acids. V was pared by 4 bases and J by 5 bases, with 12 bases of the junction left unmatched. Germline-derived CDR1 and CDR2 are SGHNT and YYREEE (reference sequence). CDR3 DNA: TGTGCCAGCAGCCTGCCGTCCCGGGACAGTAACAATGAGCAGTTCTTC. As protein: CASSLPSRDSNNEQFF.

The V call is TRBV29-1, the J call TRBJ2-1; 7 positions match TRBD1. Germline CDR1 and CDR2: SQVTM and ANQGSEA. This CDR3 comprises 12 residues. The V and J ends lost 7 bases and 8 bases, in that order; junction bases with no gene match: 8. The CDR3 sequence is CSGRGQNYEQFF. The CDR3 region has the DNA TGCAGCGGCAGGGGACAGAACTATGAGCAGTTCTTC.

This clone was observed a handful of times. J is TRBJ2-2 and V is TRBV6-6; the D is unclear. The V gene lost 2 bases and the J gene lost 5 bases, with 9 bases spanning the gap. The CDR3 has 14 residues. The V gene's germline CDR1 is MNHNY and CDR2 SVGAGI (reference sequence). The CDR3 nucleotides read TGTGCCAGCAGTTACCCCCGAGGAACCGGGGAGCTGTTTTTT. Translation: CASSYPRGTGELFF.

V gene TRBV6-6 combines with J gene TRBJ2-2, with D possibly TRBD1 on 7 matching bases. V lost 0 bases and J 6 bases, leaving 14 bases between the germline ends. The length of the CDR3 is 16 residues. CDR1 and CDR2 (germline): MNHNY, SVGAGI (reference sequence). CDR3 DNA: TGTGCCAGCAGTTACTCGACTAGGGGGCTGGCCGGGGAGCTGTTTTTT. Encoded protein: CASSYSTRGLAGELFF.

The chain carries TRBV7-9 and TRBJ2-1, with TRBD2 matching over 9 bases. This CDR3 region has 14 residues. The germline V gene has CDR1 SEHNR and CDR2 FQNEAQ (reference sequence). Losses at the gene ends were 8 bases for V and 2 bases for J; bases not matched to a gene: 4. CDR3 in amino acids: CASVASGAYNEQFF. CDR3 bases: TGTGCCAGCGTTGCTAGCGGGGCCTACAATGAGCAGTTCTTC.

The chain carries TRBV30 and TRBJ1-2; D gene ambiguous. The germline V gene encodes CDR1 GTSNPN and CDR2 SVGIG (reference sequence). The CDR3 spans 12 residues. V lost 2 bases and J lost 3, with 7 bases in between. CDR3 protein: CAWSNGDYGYTF. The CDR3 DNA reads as TGTGCCTGGAGTAACGGAGACTATGGCTACACCTTC.

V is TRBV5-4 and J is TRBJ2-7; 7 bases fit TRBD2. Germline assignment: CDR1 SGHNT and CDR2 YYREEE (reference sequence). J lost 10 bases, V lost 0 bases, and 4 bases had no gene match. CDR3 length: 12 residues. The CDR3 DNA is TGTGCCAGCAGCTTGGACGGGAGGATACAGTACTTC. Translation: CASSLDGRIQYF. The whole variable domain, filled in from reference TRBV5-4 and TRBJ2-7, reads ETGVTQSPTHLIKTRGQQVTLRCSSQSGHNTVSWYQQALGQGPQFIFQYYREEENGRGNFPPRFSGLQFPNYSSELNVNALELDDSALYLCASSLDGRIQYFGPGTRLTVT.

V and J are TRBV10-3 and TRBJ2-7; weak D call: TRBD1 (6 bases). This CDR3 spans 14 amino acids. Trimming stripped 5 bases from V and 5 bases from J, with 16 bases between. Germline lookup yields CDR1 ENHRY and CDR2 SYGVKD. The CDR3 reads CAISRLGQADEQYF. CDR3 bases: TGTGCCATCAGTCGCTTGGGACAAGCCGACGAGCAGTACTTC.

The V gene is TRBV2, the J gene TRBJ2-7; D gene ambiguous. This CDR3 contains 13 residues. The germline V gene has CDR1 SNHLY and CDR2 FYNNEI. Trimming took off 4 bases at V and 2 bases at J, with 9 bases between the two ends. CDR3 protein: CASSVRFPYEQYF. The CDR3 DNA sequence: TGTGCCAGCAGTGTCCGGTTTCCCTACGAGCAGTACTTC.

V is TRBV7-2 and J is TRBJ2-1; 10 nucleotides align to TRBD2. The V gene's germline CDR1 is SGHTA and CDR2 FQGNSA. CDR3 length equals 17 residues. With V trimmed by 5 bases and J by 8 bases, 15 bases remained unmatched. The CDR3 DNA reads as TGTGCCAGCAGCCGCGACGGCCTAGCGGGAGCTACGGATGAGCAGTTCTTC. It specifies CASSRDGLAGATDEQFF.

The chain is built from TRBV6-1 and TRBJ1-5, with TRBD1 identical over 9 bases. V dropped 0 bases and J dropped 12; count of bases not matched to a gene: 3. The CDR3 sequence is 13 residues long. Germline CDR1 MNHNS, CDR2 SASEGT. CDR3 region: CASSEALDRGQHF. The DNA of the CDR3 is TGTGCCAGCAGTGAAGCGTTGGACAGGGGCCAGCATTTT.

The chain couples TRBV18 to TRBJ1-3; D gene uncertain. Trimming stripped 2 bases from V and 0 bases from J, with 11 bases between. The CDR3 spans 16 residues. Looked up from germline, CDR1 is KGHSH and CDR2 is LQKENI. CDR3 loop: CASSPSPGSSGNTIYF. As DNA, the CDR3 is TGTGCCAGCTCACCATCCCCGGGAAGCTCTGGAAACACCATATATTTT. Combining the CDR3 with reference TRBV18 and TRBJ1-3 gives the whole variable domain NAGVMQNPRHLVRRRGQEARLRCSPMKGHSHVYWYRQLPEEGLKFMVYLQKENIIDESGMPKERFSAEFPKEGPSILRIQQVVRGDSAAYFCASSPSPGSSGNTIYFGEGSWLTVV.

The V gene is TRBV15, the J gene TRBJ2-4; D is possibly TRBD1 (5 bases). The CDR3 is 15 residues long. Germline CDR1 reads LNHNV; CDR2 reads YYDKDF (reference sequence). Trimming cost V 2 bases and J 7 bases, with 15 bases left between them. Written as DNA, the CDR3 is TGTGCCACCAGCAGACAGCGAAGGGGTTTTAACATTCAGTACTTC. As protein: CATSRQRRGFNIQYF.

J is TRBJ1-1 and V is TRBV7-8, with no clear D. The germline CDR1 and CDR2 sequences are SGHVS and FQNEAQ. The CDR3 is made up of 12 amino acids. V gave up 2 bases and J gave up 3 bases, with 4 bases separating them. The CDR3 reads CASSLTDTEAFF. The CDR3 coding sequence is TGTGCCAGCAGCTTAACTGACACTGAAGCTTTCTTT.

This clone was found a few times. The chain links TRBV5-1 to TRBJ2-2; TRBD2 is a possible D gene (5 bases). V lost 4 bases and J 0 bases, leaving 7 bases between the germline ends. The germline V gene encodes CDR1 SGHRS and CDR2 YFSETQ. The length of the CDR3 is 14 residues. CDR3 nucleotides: TGCGCCAGCAGCCGGGGATCGAACACCGGGGAGCTGTTTTTT. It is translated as CASSRGSNTGELFF.

CDR3 in amino acids: CASSSGQDYYGYTF. The CDR3 bases are TGTGCCAGCAGTTCCGGACAGGACTACTATGGCTACACCTTC. The genes are TRBV28 and TRBJ1-2; the match to TRBD1 covers 7 bases. The V gene end was trimmed by 4 bases and the J gene end by 3 bases; junction bases not matched to a gene: 5. From germline, CDR1 is MDHEN and CDR2 SYDVKM. The CDR3 is 14 amino acids.

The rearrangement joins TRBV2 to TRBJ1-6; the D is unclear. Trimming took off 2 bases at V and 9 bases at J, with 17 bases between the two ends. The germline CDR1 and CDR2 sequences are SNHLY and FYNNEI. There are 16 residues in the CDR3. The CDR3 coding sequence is TGTGCCAGCAGTGAACGGTTGGGTCAGAGCGGTTCACCCCTCCACTTT. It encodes CASSERLGQSGSPLHF.